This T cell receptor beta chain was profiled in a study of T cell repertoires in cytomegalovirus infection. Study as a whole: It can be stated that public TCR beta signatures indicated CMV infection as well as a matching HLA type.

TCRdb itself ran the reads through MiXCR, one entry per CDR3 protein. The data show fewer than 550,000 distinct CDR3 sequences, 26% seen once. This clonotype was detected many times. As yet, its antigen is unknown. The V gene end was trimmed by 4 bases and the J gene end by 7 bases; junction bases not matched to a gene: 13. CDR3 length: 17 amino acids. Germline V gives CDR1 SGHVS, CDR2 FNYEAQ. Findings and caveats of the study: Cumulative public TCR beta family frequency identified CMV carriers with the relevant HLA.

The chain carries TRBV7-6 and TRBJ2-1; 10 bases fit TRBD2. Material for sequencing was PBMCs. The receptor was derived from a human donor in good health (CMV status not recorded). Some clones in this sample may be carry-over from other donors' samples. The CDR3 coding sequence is TGTGCCAGCAGCTCCGGCGGACTAGCGGTCCGGGGGAATGAGCAGTTCTTC. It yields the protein CASSSGGLAVRGNEQFF.